This T cell receptor (beta chain) was retrieved from a study of CD8+CD57+ T cells in acquired aplastic anemia. This clonotype was detected only a few times. Its antigen is as yet unknown. Study results and limitations: In common between the patients and the controls were nearly 30 CD8+ CDR3 sequences.

Germline V gene data show CDR1 as MNHNS and CDR2 as SASEGT. The V and J ends lost 7 bases and 5 bases respectively, with 29 bases between them. The CDR3 sequence is 18 residues long. Template material for TCR beta VDJ and CDR3 profiling consisted of genomic DNA. MiXCR, applied by TCRdb to the reads, yields one record per CDR3 protein. The sample lists around 200,000 distinct CDR3 sequences, around 50% occurring once. V usage is TRBV6-1 and J usage is TRBJ1-2; possibly TRBD1 for D (6 bases). What was sequenced was sorted CD4+, CD8+, or CD8+CD57+ T cells (not recorded which) from PBMCs. The receptor was derived from a human donor in good health, serving as a control. CDR3 nucleotides: TGTGCCAGCATTTACAGGGCCCCTACTACCCCTATGAGTTATGGCTACACCTTC. It yields the protein CASIYRAPTTPMSYGYTF.